Below, one T cell receptor (beta chain) is given with its context. This clone was found once. Its antigen is still unknown. No much larger clonotype is one base removed from it; base qualities were not supplied. This entry comes from a study of blood T cell repertoires in COVID-19 (dated by TCRdb to the early 2020s). Regarding the study in general: Samples covering the acute and convalescent phases of COVID-19 were provided by collaborators in the United States, Italy and Spain. The prospective study material was composed of cDNA or gDNA derived from T cells, B-cell-depleted T cells, or PBMCs. Deeply sampled blood TCRbeta repertoires from subjects exposed to, actively infected with, or recovered from COVID-19 were included in the dataset. A freely available public database, intended as a resource for researchers studying the immune response to SARS-CoV-2, is where the repertoires were released. Samples came from the ongoing ImmuneRACE study (first 160 participants) plus 1,254 subjects from 6 global collaborators. The sample metadata nearly always contained a de-identified subject ID, COVID-19 status, age in years and sex. Where HLA class I and class II types were available, the types were taken from metadata supplied by the sample provider, not from assay-based typing. Overall study results and their limits: How much clinical and demographic metadata was included differed by source and by participant, and the metadata was provided uncurated.

From cysteine to phenylalanine, the CDR3 is 14 amino acids long. The DNA shown is the 42-base CDR3, in frame from base 1. Relative to germline, V is 8 bases shorter and J is 0 bases shorter, with 13 bases between their ends. Via the germline V gene, CDR1 is SGHNT and CDR2 YENEEA. The immunoSEQ Assay, a bias-controlled multiplex PCR, was used to amplify TCRbeta CDR3 regions from genomic DNA. The original methods were these. The number of nucleated cells in each sample was estimated by amplification of reference gene primers within the assay. Sequence reads were collapsed and filtered to measure the absolute abundance of every unique TCRbeta CDR3 rearrangement. For each sample, productive Simpson clonality was calculated as the square root of Simpson's diversity index across productive rearrangements. In its TCRdb copy, this immuneACCESS table keeps in-frame sequences only and misses some clones. Where compared with another copy, unresolved V genes explain less than half of these, and the others have no known cause. Clone size and V and J calls were adopted from that table, with D and trimming inferred from the DNA. Here the sample has about 39,000 clones; around 95% occur a single time. The biggest ten clones account for approximately 4.1% of the sample.

Collaborating institutions collected whole blood in K2EDTA tubes following their own protocols. For TCRbeta analysis, collaborators shipped samples in one of three forms: frozen whole blood, isolated PBMCs, or DNA extracted from either of those sample types. This receptor was identified in a human donor with active COVID-19. The donor label of this sample is uncertain. Sequencing was performed on peripheral blood. The chain joins TRBV11-3 to TRBJ2-5; no D gene can be assigned with confidence. The CDR3 loop reads CASPNPVYQETQYF. The nucleotide sequence reads as follows: TGTGCCAGCCCTAATCCCGTGTACCAAGAGACCCAGTACTTC.